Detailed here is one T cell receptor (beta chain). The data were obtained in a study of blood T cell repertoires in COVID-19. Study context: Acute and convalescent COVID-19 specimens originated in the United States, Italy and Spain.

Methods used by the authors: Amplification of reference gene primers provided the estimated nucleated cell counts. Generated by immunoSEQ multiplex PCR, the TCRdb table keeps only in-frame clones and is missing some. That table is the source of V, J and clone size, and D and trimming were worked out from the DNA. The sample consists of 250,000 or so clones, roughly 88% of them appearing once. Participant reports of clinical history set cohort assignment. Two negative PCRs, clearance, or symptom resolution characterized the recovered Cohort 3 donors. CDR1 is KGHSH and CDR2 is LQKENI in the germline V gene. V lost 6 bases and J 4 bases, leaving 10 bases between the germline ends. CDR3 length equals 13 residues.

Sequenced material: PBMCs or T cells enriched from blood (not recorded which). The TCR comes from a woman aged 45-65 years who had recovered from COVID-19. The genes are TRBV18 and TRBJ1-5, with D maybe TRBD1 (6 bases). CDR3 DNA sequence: TGTGCCAGCTCCCGGACAGAGAATCAGCCCCAGCATTTT. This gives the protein CASSRTENQPQHF.